The entry below gives a single T cell receptor (beta chain) sequence along with its context. This specimen belongs to a study of blood T cell repertoires in COVID-19. Study-level background: COVID-19 samples, acute and convalescent, were from the United States, Italy and Spain. Sample material is recorded as cDNA or gDNA derived from T cells, B-cell-depleted T cells, or PBMCs.

As handled by the study authors: Amplified reference gene primers provided the basis for estimating nucleated cell counts. TCRdb keeps only in-frame clones here, not all; method: immunoSEQ multiplex PCR. From that table come the V and J calls and clone size; the DNA was used to work out D and trimming. Of about 120,000 clones in the sample, roughly four fifths were seen once. Germline values: CDR1 KGHSH, CDR2 LQKENI. The ends were cut back, 2 bases at V and 5 bases at J, with 15 bases in the middle. The CDR3 covers 15 residues. V and J are TRBV18 and TRBJ2-5, with D possibly being TRBD1 (5 bases). Material for sequencing was peripheral blood. The receptor was derived from a human donor in a cohort sampled during active COVID-19. Here the CDR3 reads CASSPVGHSGETQYF. The DNA for the CDR3 is TGTGCCAGCTCACCAGTCGGGCATTCAGGGGAGACCCAGTACTTC.